The sequence of this T cell receptor (beta chain) was determined in a study of T cells after yellow fever vaccination. The CDR3 extends over 14 amino acids. The V end lost 3 bases, the J end lost 0 bases, and 9 bases lay between the germline ends. In germline, CDR1 is SQVTM, CDR2 ANQGSEA. This clonotype showed up just a few times. TCRdb re-called the 5' RACE reads with MiXCR, one entry per CDR3 protein. The repertoire consists of about 120,000 distinct CDR3 sequences, with roughly 9% occurring once and the leading ten covering 30% to 40%. The sequences come from CD8+ T cells sorted from PBMCs, collected on the day of the yellow fever booster vaccination. The chain recombines TRBV29-1 with TRBJ2-1; D gene ambiguous. The receptor comes from a man in his late teens or twenties who received the YFV17D yellow fever vaccine. In DNA, the CDR3 is TGCAGCGTTGATTACGGGCGCTCCTACAATGAGCAGTTCTTC. It specifies CSVDYGRSYNEQFF.